Listed below are T cell receptor beta chains from one sample, sequenced in a study of OX40 agonist ivuxolimab in advanced cancers. Sequenced by immunoSEQ multiplex PCR; TCRdb stores in-frame clones only, minus some. The table lists under 80,000 clones, about 90% of them singletons. Sequences were derived from CD4+ or CD8+ T cells sorted from blood, sampled in a trial of the OX40 agonist ivuxolimab. These receptors all come from an adult with an advanced solid tumor such as melanoma, head and neck, liver or kidney cancer. Both conserved end residues are part of each CDR3. A D gene is named only where the DNA matches it firmly. The size of a clone is reported for some rows only, either as once, few or many, or as a class for expanded clones.

DNA: TGTGCCAGCAGCGTTGGTCCCCAGAACTATGGCTACACCTTC
CDR3: CASSVGPQNYGYTF
J: TRBJ1-2
D: NA
V: TRBV9
size: NA

DNA: TGTGCCAGCAGCTTGACAGGGGGAGCGGGAAGGGCAGATACGCAGTATTTT
CDR3: CASSLTGGAGRADTQYF
J: TRBJ2-3
D: NA
V: TRBV5-6
size: NA

DNA: TGTGCCAGCATCAACTCCGGGAACACCGGGGAGCTGTTTTTT
CDR3: CASINSGNTGELFF
J: TRBJ2-2
D: NA
V: TRBV6-6
size: once

DNA: TGCAGCATAGGGATCCAAGAGACCCAGTACTTC
CDR3: CSIGIQETQYF
J: TRBJ2-5
D: NA
V: TRBV29-1
size: NA

DNA: TGTGCCAGCAGTTTATTACAGGGACAGGGGGCGGGCTACACCTTC
CDR3: CASSLLQGQGAGYTF
J: TRBJ1-2
D: TRBD1
V: TRBV28
size: NA

DNA: TGTGCCAGCAGCCCTGACAGGGACTACGAGCAGTACTTC
CDR3: CASSPDRDYEQYF
J: TRBJ2-7
D: TRBD1
V: TRBV5-6
size: NA

DNA: TGTGCAACGGAGGACAGGGGGCGATCGTACAATGAGCAGTTCTTC
CDR3: CATEDRGRSYNEQFF
J: TRBJ2-1
D: TRBD1
V: TRBV18
size: NA

DNA: TGTGCCAGCAGCAAGGGACTTCCGAATGAGCAGTTCTTC
CDR3: CASSKGLPNEQFF
J: TRBJ2-1
D: NA
V: TRBV5-6
size: NA

DNA: TGCGCCAGCAGCCCCTTGGGGCGAGGAAGGTTGGGCTACACCTTC
CDR3: CASSPLGRGRLGYTF
J: TRBJ1-2
D: NA
V: TRBV5-1
size: NA

DNA: TGTGCCAGCAGCTTACTACAGGGGCCAACCTACGAGCAGTACTTC
CDR3: CASSLLQGPTYEQYF
J: TRBJ2-7
D: TRBD1
V: TRBV7-9
size: NA

DNA: TGTGCCAGCAGTCTAAGGTCGACCATAGATCAGCCCCAGCATTTT
CDR3: CASSLRSTIDQPQHF
J: TRBJ1-5
D: NA
V: TRBV6-1
size: NA

DNA: TGTGCCAGTAGGACCAGCGGGACAGTGGAGACCCAGTACTTC
CDR3: CASRTSGTVETQYF
J: TRBJ2-5
D: NA
V: TRBV19
size: NA

DNA: TGTGCCAGCAGCTTGGCAGGGGTCGGTGAAAAACTGTTTTTT
CDR3: CASSLAGVGEKLFF
J: TRBJ1-4
D: NA
V: TRBV5-6
size: NA

DNA: TGTGCCAGCAGCCCCAGTGGGAACTCCTACGAGCAGTACTTC
CDR3: CASSPSGNSYEQYF
J: TRBJ2-7
D: NA
V: TRBV7-6
size: NA

DNA: TGTGCCACCAGCAGAGATCAGGGGGTCGTTGAAAAACTGTTTTTT
CDR3: CATSRDQGVVEKLFF
J: TRBJ1-4
D: TRBD1
V: TRBV15
size: NA

DNA: TGCAGCGTTGAAGACGGAGACAGCTACACCGGGGAGCTGTTTTTT
CDR3: CSVEDGDSYTGELFF
J: TRBJ2-2
D: NA
V: TRBV29-1
size: NA

DNA: TGCGCCAGCAGCCAGGACAGTCAAGAGACCCAGTACTTC
CDR3: CASSQDSQETQYF
J: TRBJ2-5
D: NA
V: TRBV4-3
size: NA

DNA: TGTGCCAGCAGCTCCGGAGGACAGGTCATCAATGAGCAGTTCTTC
CDR3: CASSSGGQVINEQFF
J: TRBJ2-1
D: TRBD1
V: TRBV4-2
size: NA

DNA: TGTGCAAGTCGACCCCCCCGGGAGCTCTACAATGAGCAGTTCTTC
CDR3: CASRPPRELYNEQFF
J: TRBJ2-1
D: NA
V: TRBV12-2
size: NA

DNA: TGTGCCAGCAGCGTAGGTAGCGGAAATCGCAATGAGCAGTTCTTC
CDR3: CASSVGSGNRNEQFF
J: TRBJ2-1
D: NA
V: TRBV9
size: NA

DNA: TGTGCCACCTCGACAGGGGCCCACGGGGAGCTGTTTTTT
CDR3: CATSTGAHGELFF
J: TRBJ2-2
D: TRBD1
V: TRBV7-2
size: NA

DNA: TGTGCCAGTAGTCCGCAAGACAGGTCGTACCAAGAGACCCAGTACTTC
CDR3: CASSPQDRSYQETQYF
J: TRBJ2-5
D: NA
V: TRBV19
size: NA

DNA: TGCGCCAGCAGCTCATTACAGGGGGCCTTGAACACTGAAGCTTTCTTT
CDR3: CASSSLQGALNTEAFF
J: TRBJ1-1
D: TRBD1
V: TRBV5-1
size: NA

DNA: TGCGCCAGCAGCTTCAGTTTGCCGGTCACCGGGGAGCTGTTTTTT
CDR3: CASSFSLPVTGELFF
J: TRBJ2-2
D: NA
V: TRBV5-1
size: NA

DNA: TGTGCCAGTAGTATTGTTTGGGGGGATCAGCCCCAGCATTTT
CDR3: CASSIVWGDQPQHF
J: TRBJ1-5
D: NA
V: TRBV19
size: NA

DNA: TGCGCCAGCAGCTTGGGATGGACAGGGAATGGCTACACCTTC
CDR3: CASSLGWTGNGYTF
J: TRBJ1-2
D: TRBD1
V: TRBV5-1
size: once

DNA: TGTGCCAGCAGCCCGAGGGGGGGGAACACTGAAGCTTTCTTT
CDR3: CASSPRGGNTEAFF
J: TRBJ1-1
D: NA
V: TRBV7-9
size: NA

DNA: TGTGCCAGCAAAGGGGCAGGGAAATTCTACGAGCAGTACTTC
CDR3: CASKGAGKFYEQYF
J: TRBJ2-7
D: NA
V: TRBV28
size: NA

DNA: TGCGCCAGCAGCCCTCAGGAGGGCCCCATGCAAAGCTCCTACGAGCAGTACTTC
CDR3: CASSPQEGPMQSSYEQYF
J: TRBJ2-7
D: NA
V: TRBV5-1
size: NA

DNA: TGCAGCGCCAAGGACAGGGTTAACTATGGCTACACCTTC
CDR3: CSAKDRVNYGYTF
J: TRBJ1-2
D: TRBD1
V: TRBV29-1
size: NA

DNA: TGTGCCAGCAGCCAAGATCTAGCGGGAGCCGGGGGTGAGCAGTTCTTC
CDR3: CASSQDLAGAGGEQFF
J: TRBJ2-1
D: TRBD2
V: TRBV4-2
size: NA

DNA: TGTGCCAGCAGTTTACTAGGGGGAGGCTCCTACGAGCAGTACTTC
CDR3: CASSLLGGGSYEQYF
J: TRBJ2-7
D: NA
V: TRBV28
size: NA

DNA: TGCAGCGTTGCCGATACGAACACTGAAGCTTTCTTT
CDR3: CSVADTNTEAFF
J: TRBJ1-1
D: NA
V: TRBV29-1
size: NA

DNA: TGTGCCAGCACCCGGCGGGGGGCATCCCAAGAGACCCAGTACTTC
CDR3: CASTRRGASQETQYF
J: TRBJ2-5
D: TRBD2
V: TRBV28
size: NA

DNA: TGTGCCAGCAGAACAAGTTCTGGAAACACCATATATTTT
CDR3: CASRTSSGNTIYF
J: TRBJ1-3
D: NA
V: TRBV2
size: NA

DNA: TGTGCCTGGGGGATAGACAGGGTTTGGGCTGAAGCTTTCTTT
CDR3: CAWGIDRVWAEAFF
J: TRBJ1-1
D: TRBD1
V: TRBV30
size: NA

DNA: TGTGCCAGTAGTACATGGACCGACACAGATACGCAGTATTTT
CDR3: CASSTWTDTDTQYF
J: TRBJ2-3
D: NA
V: TRBV19
size: once

DNA: TGTGCCAGCAGCCCACAACCGGGGGACATGTTCTCCAATGAGCAGTTCTTC
CDR3: CASSPQPGDMFSNEQFF
J: TRBJ2-1
D: NA
V: TRBV11-3
size: NA

DNA: TGTGCCAGCAGCTTAGCAGGCGGCACAGATACGCAGTATTTT
CDR3: CASSLAGGTDTQYF
J: TRBJ2-3
D: NA
V: TRBV7-2
size: NA

DNA: TGTGCCAGCAGCCAAGGAATTGGACGGATCTATGGCTACACCTTC
CDR3: CASSQGIGRIYGYTF
J: TRBJ1-2
D: NA
V: TRBV14
size: once

DNA: TGTGCCAGCAGTTACCCCGGCTCTGGAAACACCATATATTTT
CDR3: CASSYPGSGNTIYF
J: TRBJ1-3
D: NA
V: TRBV6-6
size: NA

DNA: TGTGCCAGCAGCTTTAGCGGGAGCTACGAGCAGTACTTC
CDR3: CASSFSGSYEQYF
J: TRBJ2-7
D: TRBD2
V: TRBV7-2
size: once

DNA: TGCGCCAGCCTCCTCGGGGGGGCCTCAGATACGCAGTATTTT
CDR3: CASLLGGASDTQYF
J: TRBJ2-3
D: TRBD2
V: TRBV5-1
size: NA

DNA: TGTGCCAGCAGTGGGGATGACAGGGGCCTTGTCAATCAGCCCCAGCATTTT
CDR3: CASSGDDRGLVNQPQHF
J: TRBJ1-5
D: TRBD1
V: TRBV6-1
size: once

DNA: TGTGCCACCATTGGGGGACAGGGATTGAATCAGCCCCAGCATTTT
CDR3: CATIGGQGLNQPQHF
J: TRBJ1-5
D: TRBD1
V: TRBV6-1
size: NA

DNA: TGTGCCAGCAGTTACAGCCCTGTGGCCTATGGCTACACCTTC
CDR3: CASSYSPVAYGYTF
J: TRBJ1-2
D: NA
V: TRBV6-6
size: NA

DNA: TGTGCCAGTAGTTCCCCCGGACAGGGAACCAATGAGCAGTTCTTC
CDR3: CASSSPGQGTNEQFF
J: TRBJ2-1
D: TRBD1
V: TRBV19
size: NA